The next 17 T cell receptor beta chains were all read from a single sample in a study of response to subunit inactivated influenza vaccine. TCRdb fed the RT-PCR reads into MiXCR, producing one record per CDR3 protein. The data hold 750,000 to 850,000 distinct CDR3 sequences, with around a sixth observed a single time. The source material was PBMCs from blood, sampled 5 days after vaccination. These receptors came from a man in his fifties or sixties who received an inactivated influenza vaccine.

Only a few counts were recorded for this clonotype. The CDR3 DNA sequence: TGTGCCACCAGCAGAGATCGTAGGGGGAACGAAAAACTGTTTTTT. Its translation is CATSRDRRGNEKLFF. V and J are TRBV15 and TRBJ1-4, with a tentative D call TRBD1 (6 bases). The CDR3 covers 15 residues. The germline V gene has CDR1 LNHNV and CDR2 YYDKDF (reference sequence). V lost 0 bases and J lost 8, with 13 bases in between.

This chain links TRBV25-1 with TRBJ1-1; 7 bases align to TRBD1. V shed 4 bases and J 3 bases; nucleotides not matched to a gene: 5. The V gene's germline CDR1 is MGHDK and CDR2 SYGVNS. This CDR3 is built from 14 residues. The CDR3 protein is CASSVGGVDTEAFF. CDR3 sequence (DNA): TGTGCCAGCAGTGTAGGGGGCGTGGACACTGAAGCTTTCTTT.

This sequence joins TRBV20-1 and TRBJ2-7; 9 positions agree with TRBD1. CDR3 length: 14 residues. Looked up from germline, CDR1 is DFQATT and CDR2 is SNEGSKA (reference sequence). V shed 3 bases and J 7 bases; nucleotides not matched to a gene: 10. CDR3 nucleotide sequence: TGCAGTGCTAGGACAATACAGGGGGCGGAAGAGCAGTACTTC. The encoded protein is CSARTIQGAEEQYF.

V and J are TRBV9 and TRBJ2-7; possible D gene TRBD2, 6 bases. CDR1 and CDR2 (germline): SGDLS, YYNGEE. The CDR3 spans 13 residues. Between the trimmed V and J ends, which lost 7 bases and 6 bases, there was a span of 17 bases. Here the CDR3 reads CASGGNRLAEQYF. The CDR3 nucleotides are TGTGCCAGCGGAGGGAACAGGCTCGCCGAGCAGTACTTC.

The chain has TRBV28 and TRBJ2-7; tentatively, D is TRBD1 or TRBD2 (5 bases each). The CDR3 spans 14 residues. Trimming took 6 bases from V and 0 from J, leaving 12 bases between them. CDR1 MDHEN and CDR2 SYDVKM come from the germline V gene. The CDR3 sequence: CASSRDVTSYEQYF. The DNA of the CDR3 is TGTGCCAGCAGCCGGGACGTAACCTCCTACGAGCAGTACTTC.

This clonotype was picked up one time. CDR3 in amino acids: CSAETSGADTQYF. The CDR3 coding sequence is TGCAGTGCCGAGACTAGCGGCGCGGATACGCAGTATTTT. The rearrangement uses TRBV20-1 and TRBJ2-3; 9 bases are shared with TRBD2. The germline V gene encodes CDR1 DFQATT and CDR2 SNEGSKA (reference sequence). J gave up 6 bases and V 6 bases, and 7 bases lay outside the gene matches. CDR3 length: 13 residues.

This clonotype was observed a few times. One end of the junction varies from germline; a read error may be responsible. The V call is TRBV6-2 or TRBV6-3, the J call TRBJ2-1, with 12 bases lining up with TRBD2. Germline V gives CDR1 MNHEY, CDR2 SVGEGT. The CDR3 totals 17 residues. The DNA of the CDR3 is TGTGCCAGCAGTCACTCCGGGACTAGCGGGCTTTACAATGAGCAGTTCTTC. This translates into CASSHSGTSGLYNEQFF.

The rearrangement joins TRBV20-1 to TRBJ2-7; D could derive from TRBD1 or TRBD2 (5 bases each). The germline CDR1 and CDR2 sequences are DFQATT and SNEGSKA (reference sequence). The CDR3 is 11 amino acids. With 1 base removed from V and 9 bases from J, the gap between germline ends came to 10 bases. The CDR3 loop is CSARVPGAQYF. CDR3 bases: TGCAGTGCTAGAGTGCCCGGGGCGCAGTACTTC.

This chain joins TRBV7-2 and TRBJ2-7; tentative D call: TRBD1 (6 bases). Trimming removed 5 bases from V and 6 bases from J, with 14 bases in between. The germline gives CDR1 SGHTA, CDR2 FQGNSA. The length of the CDR3 is 13 residues. The CDR3 DNA sequence: TGTGCCAGCAGCGCAGCCTCAGGGGCCGAGCAGTACTTC. It is translated as CASSAASGAEQYF.

CDR3 protein: CASSSGQSTLETQYF. The CDR3 DNA sequence: TGTGCCAGCAGCTCAGGACAGTCCACCTTAGAGACCCAGTACTTC. This sequence joins TRBV7-7 and TRBJ2-5; a weak D match, TRBD1 (6 bases). V dropped 4 bases and J dropped 4 bases, with 16 bases sitting between them. Looked up from germline, CDR1 is SSHAT and CDR2 is FNYEAQ (reference sequence). This CDR3 has 15 residues.

This clonotype was counted only a few times. This chain joins TRBV12-3 or TRBV12-4 and TRBJ2-7; TRBD2 agrees at 9 bases. Losses at the gene ends were 2 bases for V and 4 bases for J; bases not matched to a gene: 12. The CDR3 is 17 amino acids. CDR3 nucleotide sequence: TGTGCCAGCAGTTTATTTAGCGGGAGTATCGGAACGTACGAGCAGTACTTC. Encoded protein: CASSLFSGSIGTYEQYF.

This clonotype was recorded a few times. The chain links TRBV7-6 to TRBJ1-1; D uncertain. Germline V CDR1 and CDR2: SGHVS, FNYEAQ. The V gene lost 0 bases and the J gene lost 1 base, with 12 bases spanning the gap. CDR3 length: 16 residues. The DNA of the CDR3 is TGTGCCAGCAGCTTAGCGGAGGGAAGGGCGAACACTGAAGCTTTCTTT. Its translation: CASSLAEGRANTEAFF.

The sample holds a few counts of this clonotype. The rearrangement links TRBV10-3 to TRBJ2-7; D is unresolved. The CDR3 has 12 amino acids. Trimming shortened V by 5 bases and J by 6 bases, and 11 bases separated the two germline ends. CDR1 ENHRY and CDR2 SYGVKD come from the germline V gene. CDR3: CAISLTGSEQYF. DNA of the CDR3: TGTGCCATCAGTTTGACGGGCTCCGAGCAGTACTTC.

This clonotype occurred a few times. The rearrangement links TRBV7-6 to TRBJ2-6; possibly TRBD1 or TRBD2 for D (5 bases each). The CDR3 has 16 amino acids. CDR1 and CDR2 (germline): SGHVS, FNYEAQ. V was pared by 3 bases and J by 0 bases, with 9 bases between. The CDR3 spells CASSLGPNSGANVLTF. DNA of the CDR3: TGTGCCAGCAGCTTGGGACCGAACTCTGGGGCCAACGTCCTGACTTTC.

This clonotype was observed a handful of times. The chain has TRBV7-2 and TRBJ2-2; possibly TRBD1 for D (6 bases). The CDR3 is 16 residues long. CDR1 and CDR2 from the germline V gene are SGHTA and FQGNSA. Trimming stripped 6 bases from V and 0 bases from J, with 14 bases between. This chain's CDR3 is CASRPPGHANTGELFF. The CDR3 bases are TGTGCCAGCAGGCCTCCGGGACACGCGAACACCGGGGAGCTGTTTTTT.

This chain links TRBV20-1 with TRBJ2-1; the D gene is possibly TRBD1 (5 bases). The length of the CDR3 is 16 residues. Per the germline V gene, CDR1 is DFQATT and CDR2 is SNEGSKA (reference sequence). V was shortened by 7 bases and J by 0 bases, with 19 bases between the two germline ends. CDR3 sequence reads: CSVPRGRVFSYNEQFF. The CDR3 DNA is TGCAGTGTCCCTAGGGGAAGGGTATTCTCCTACAATGAGCAGTTCTTC.

The CDR3 sequence is CASSPWTGRLNEQYF. The DNA for the CDR3 is TGCGCCAGCAGCCCATGGACAGGGAGACTTAACGAGCAGTACTTC. The chain has TRBV4-3 and TRBJ2-7; 8 bases line up with TRBD1. Trimming removed 4 bases from V and 5 bases from J; junction bases left unmatched: 10. CDR3 size: 15 residues. Germline V lookup: CDR1 LGHNA, CDR2 YSLEER.